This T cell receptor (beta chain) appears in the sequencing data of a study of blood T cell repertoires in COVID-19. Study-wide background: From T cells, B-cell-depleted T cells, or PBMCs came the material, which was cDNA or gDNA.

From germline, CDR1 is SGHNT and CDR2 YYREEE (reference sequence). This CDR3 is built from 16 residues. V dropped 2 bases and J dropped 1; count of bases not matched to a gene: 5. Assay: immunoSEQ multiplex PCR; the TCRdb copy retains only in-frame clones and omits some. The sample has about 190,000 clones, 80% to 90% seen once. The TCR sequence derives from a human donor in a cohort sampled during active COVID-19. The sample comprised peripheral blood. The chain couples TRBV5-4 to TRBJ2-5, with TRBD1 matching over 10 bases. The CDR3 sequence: CASSLTGTGVQETQYF. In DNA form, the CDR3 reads TGTGCCAGCAGCTTAACCGGGACAGGGGTCCAAGAGACCCAGTACTTC.